These T cell receptor beta chains were read from a single sample in a study of early T cells in non-severe SARS-CoV-2 infection. TCRdb fed the 5' RACE reads into MiXCR, producing one record per CDR3 protein. The sample records about 33,000 distinct CDR3 sequences, approximately 6.9% being singletons. Specimen: whole blood. Receptors originate from an adult who was a healthcare worker with PCR-confirmed SARS-CoV-2 infection or an uninfected control (not recorded which). Both conserved end residues are part of each CDR3. The D gene is left open where the match is weak. Only some rows state a clone size, as once, few, many or a class for expanded clones.

d_gene	v_gene	abundance	j_gene	CDR3nt	CDR3aa
.	TRBV25-1	many	TRBJ1-2	TGTGCCAGCAGTGAATATTTGGCTGATGGTGGCTACACCTTC	CASSEYLADGGYTF
.	TRBV9	.	TRBJ2-2	TGTGCCAGCAGCGTAGGAGGGACCGGGGAGCTGTTTTTT	CASSVGGTGELFF
TRBD2	TRBV6-2/TRBV6-3	.	TRBJ2-7	TGTGCCAGCAGCTCTAGCGGGGGATCCTACGAGCAGTACTTC	CASSSSGGSYEQYF
.	TRBV28	.	TRBJ1-2	TGTGCCAGCAGTTCCGGTTTCGATGGCTACACCTTC	CASSSGFDGYTF
.	TRBV6-5	many	TRBJ2-4	TGTGCCAGCAGCGCGCCGGGACTGAAAAACATTCAGTACTTC	CASSAPGLKNIQYF
TRBD2	TRBV27	many	TRBJ2-3	TGTGCCAGCAGTTTATTCGGTCCTAGCGGGAGGGGAGGCAGGCCAGATACGCAGTATTTT	CASSLFGPSGRGGRPDTQYF
TRBD2	TRBV6-2/TRBV6-3	many	TRBJ2-2	TGTGCCAGCAGCCAATTTAGCGGGAAGAACACCGGGGAGCTGTTTTTT	CASSQFSGKNTGELFF
TRBD1	TRBV29-1	many	TRBJ1-1	TGCAGCGTTGAAGAACCGGGACAGATGAACACTGAAGCTTTCTTT	CSVEEPGQMNTEAFF
.	TRBV25-1	many	TRBJ1-6	TGTGCCAGCAGTGCTGAGGGATTATCACCCCTCCACTTT	CASSAEGLSPLHF
TRBD1	TRBV14	many	TRBJ2-7	TGTGCCAGCAGCCAAGGAATAAACAGGGGCTACGAGCAGTACTTC	CASSQGINRGYEQYF
TRBD1	TRBV29-1	many	TRBJ2-7	TGCAGCGTTGATGCCACCTCCGGGACAGGGCCCGACGAGCAGTACTTC	CSVDATSGTGPDEQYF
.	TRBV12-2	many	TRBJ2-6	TGTGCAAGTCGCCCCCACGGGACTAGCGGCTCTGGGGCCAACGTCCTGACTTTC	CASRPHGTSGSGANVLTF
TRBD2	TRBV12-3/TRBV12-4	many	TRBJ2-3	TGTGCCAGCAGTTTAGGGCTAGCGGGAGAAGCAGATACGCAGTATTTT	CASSLGLAGEADTQYF
TRBD1	TRBV6-5	few	TRBJ2-7	TGTGCCAGCAGTTTCGGACAGGGGCCCTACGAGCAGTACTTC	CASSFGQGPYEQYF
.	TRBV7-8	.	TRBJ2-7	TGTGCCAGCAGCTTGGTAGCTGGGGCCAACGAGCAGTACTTC	CASSLVAGANEQYF
TRBD1	TRBV6-5	many	TRBJ2-1	TGTGCCAGCATTTTACGTGCAGGACAGGGTTACAATGAGCAGTTCTTC	CASILRAGQGYNEQFF
.	TRBV6-2/TRBV6-3	few	TRBJ2-7	TGTGCCAGCAGTTATACCCTGGCGGAGCAGTACTTC	CASSYTLAEQYF
TRBD2	TRBV10-2	.	TRBJ2-2	TGCGCCAGCCAGACTAGCGGGAACACCGGGGAGCTGTTTTTT	CASQTSGNTGELFF
TRBD2	TRBV7-3	few	TRBJ2-1	TGTGCCAGCAGCGAGCGGGAAGTAGGTGAGCAGTTCTTC	CASSEREVGEQFF
.	TRBV29-1	.	TRBJ1-1	TGCAGCGTTGACAAAGGGAGAAGTACTGAAGCTTTCTTT	CSVDKGRSTEAFF
.	TRBV29-1	many	TRBJ2-5	TGCAGCGTTGAGGCCCTCCAGACCCAGTACTTC	CSVEALQTQYF
.	TRBV7-3	many	TRBJ2-1	TGTGCCAGCAGCTTACGGGGCAGCGGACCATACAATGAGCAGTTCTTC	CASSLRGSGPYNEQFF
.	TRBV27	many	TRBJ1-5	TGTGCCAGCAGTTTCGGGGGCTATCAGCCCCAGCATTTT	CASSFGGYQPQHF
.	TRBV20-1	many	TRBJ2-2	TGCAGCTCGAGAACACTTGGCGGGGAGCTGTTTTTT	CSSRTLGGELFF
.	TRBV2	many	TRBJ2-1	TGTGCCAGCCGACTAGATATGTATGAGCAGTTCTTC	CASRLDMYEQFF
TRBD1	TRBV20-1	many	TRBJ1-1	TGCAGTGCTCTTCCCCGGGACAGGGGCATGAACACTGAAGCTTTCTTT	CSALPRDRGMNTEAFF
TRBD1	TRBV20-1	.	TRBJ1-6	TGCAGTGCTAGGGTTATAACCTTTTCGACAGGGGGAGGGAATAATTCACCCCTCCACTTT	CSARVITFSTGGGNNSPLHF
.	TRBV11-2	.	TRBJ1-1	TGTGCCAGCAGTCCGTCTGACACTGAAGCTTTCTTT	CASSPSDTEAFF
.	TRBV3-1	few	TRBJ1-5	TGTGCCAGCAGCCAAGAAGGGTATAGCAATCAGCCCCAGCATTTT	CASSQEGYSNQPQHF
.	TRBV28	.	TRBJ2-7	TGTGCCAGCAGTCCCTCCCTGGGCGAGCAGTACTTC	CASSPSLGEQYF
TRBD1	TRBV20-1	many	TRBJ1-2	TGCAGTATTATTACCGGGACAGGGTACGGAGGCTACACCTTC	CSIITGTGYGGYTF
.	TRBV12-3/TRBV12-4	.	TRBJ2-1	TGTGCCAGCAGTAGACAGGGAGGAAGCTCCTACAATGAGCAGTTCTTC	CASSRQGGSSYNEQFF
.	TRBV20-1	.	TRBJ2-7	TGCAGTGCTAGTGAGAGTACCTACGAGCAGTACTTC	CSASESTYEQYF
.	TRBV5-8	.	TRBJ2-2	TGTGCCAGCAGCTTTACATTATATCCCGGGGAGCTGTTTTTT	CASSFTLYPGELFF
.	TRBV18	.	TRBJ1-1	TGTGCCAGCTCACCACCCGGGAACACTGAAGCTTTCTTT	CASSPPGNTEAFF
.	TRBV3-1	medium-sized	TRBJ1-2	TGTGCCAGCAGCCCAGTTCTAGGGGGGAAGGATGGCTACACCTTC	CASSPVLGGKDGYTF
TRBD2	TRBV6-1	.	TRBJ2-1	TGTGCCACAACCCAAGCGGGGGGTTCCTACAATGAGCAGTTCTTC	CATTQAGGSYNEQFF
.	TRBV5-1	many	TRBJ2-4	TGCGCCAGGCGTGGCGGGGAAAACATTCAGTACTTC	CARRGGENIQYF
.	TRBV18	many	TRBJ1-5	TGTGCCAGCTCACACAGCGGGGCAGGTATGGATCAGCCCCAGCATTTT	CASSHSGAGMDQPQHF
TRBD2	TRBV7-2	.	TRBJ2-2	TGTGCCAGCAGCGGCGGACTAGTCAGGGCCGGGGAGCTGTTTTTT	CASSGGLVRAGELFF
.	TRBV30	.	TRBJ2-2	TGTGCCTGGGGGTTCAACACCGGGGAGCTGTTTTTT	CAWGFNTGELFF
.	TRBV5-1	few	TRBJ1-1	TGCGCCAGCAGCTTGGGTAACAGGGTAAACACTGAAGCTTTCTTT	CASSLGNRVNTEAFF
TRBD1	TRBV9	many	TRBJ2-3	TGTGCCAGCAGCCCCCGGGACAGGGCGGCAGATACGCAGTATTTT	CASSPRDRAADTQYF
.	TRBV29-1	.	TRBJ2-3	TGCAGCGTCCAAATTGGACTGTCGAAACTCCTTTCTTACACAGATACGCAGTATTTT	CSVQIGLSKLLSYTDTQYF
.	TRBV29-1	.	TRBJ2-7	TGCAGCGTTGCTCCTAGTTCCTACGAGCAGTACTTC	CSVAPSSYEQYF
.	TRBV7-8	.	TRBJ1-5	TGTGCCAGCAGCTTAGTCAGGGGCATAGAACATCAGCCCCAGCATTTT	CASSLVRGIEHQPQHF
TRBD1	TRBV2	many	TRBJ1-1	TGTGCCAGCAGTTTGACAGGGATGAACACTGAAGCTTTCTTT	CASSLTGMNTEAFF